Each of the 12 T cell receptor beta chains below was sequenced from the same sample in a study of blood T cells in healthy people across ages. Combining a sample-barcoded 5' primer with a J-beta primer mix, a second PCR ran for roughly 7 to 11 cycles. One entry per CDR3 protein results from TCRdb running MiXCR on the 5' RACE reads. The repertoire has approximately 800,000 distinct CDR3 sequences, about 55% of them found once; the top ten carry about 42%. The sequenced sample consisted of blood. These receptors originate from a man older than 75 in good health.

The chain has TRBV20-1 and TRBJ2-1; TRBD2 aligns across 12 bases. Germline V lookup: CDR1 DFQATT, CDR2 SNEGSKA (reference sequence). There are 17 residues in the CDR3. The ends lost 3 bases at V and 3 bases at J; junction bases unmatched: 9. The CDR3 sequence: CSARVPSGRAVYNEQFF. The CDR3 DNA is TGCAGTGCTAGGGTGCCTAGCGGGAGGGCCGTCTACAATGAGCAGTTCTTC.

This sequence joins TRBV7-9 and TRBJ2-5, with D possibly TRBD2 on 5 matching bases. The DNA end favors TRBJ2-7, so the J call may be wrong. Germline values: CDR1 SEHNR, CDR2 FQNEAQ (reference sequence). The CDR3 spans 14 residues. CDR3 sequence: CASSVWEIRDEQYF. DNA of the CDR3: TGTGCCAGCAGCGTCTGGGAGATAAGGGACGAGCAGTACTTC.

The chain employs TRBV20-1 and TRBJ2-5; a possible D gene is TRBD2 (6 bases). The germline gives CDR1 DFQATT, CDR2 SNEGSKA (reference sequence). Trimming left V 1 base short and J 11 bases short, with 20 bases between. CDR3 size: 14 residues. CDR3: CSARGLVGSNEQYF. The CDR3 DNA follows: TGCAGTGCTAGAGGACTAGTTGGGTCCAATGAGCAGTACTTC.

The chain employs TRBV29-1 and TRBJ1-2, with TRBD1 matching over 7 bases. Germline values: CDR1 SQVTM, CDR2 ANQGSEA. V was clipped by 6 bases and J by 7 bases; unmatched bases: 8. This CDR3 has 12 amino acids. CDR3 loop: CSVAEGASGYTF. The CDR3 coding sequence is TGCAGCGTGGCAGAGGGGGCTAGTGGCTACACCTTC.

This sequence joins TRBV5-6 and TRBJ1-1, with 11 bases matching TRBD1. The CDR3 extends over 18 amino acids. Trimming at V came to 0 bases and at J to 0 bases, leaving 7 bases not matched to a gene. Germline V CDR1 and CDR2: SGHDT, YYEEEE. The CDR3 loop reads CASSLDGQGASLNTEAFF. DNA of the CDR3: TGTGCCAGCAGCTTGGACGGACAGGGGGCAAGTTTGAACACTGAAGCTTTCTTT.

The chain carries TRBV20-1 and TRBJ2-7; no clear D gene. Trimming stripped 3 bases from V and 3 bases from J, with 12 bases between. The CDR3 consists of 13 residues. Germline V lookup: CDR1 DFQATT, CDR2 SNEGSKA (reference sequence). The CDR3: CSASQLGRYEQYF. CDR3 nucleotides: TGCAGTGCTAGTCAATTAGGGCGCTACGAGCAGTACTTC.

This chain links TRBV30 with TRBJ2-1; 10 bases are a match to TRBD2. V shed 1 base, J shed 1 base, and the junction held 4 bases outside the gene matches. This CDR3 region has 16 residues. From germline, CDR1 is GTSNPN and CDR2 SVGIG (reference sequence). CDR3 amino acids: CAWSALAGVSYNEQFF. The CDR3 bases are TGTGCCTGGAGTGCTCTAGCGGGAGTTTCCTACAATGAGCAGTTCTTC.

The gene calls are TRBV5-1 and TRBJ1-2; maybe TRBD1 (6 bases). V lost 7 bases to trimming and J lost 2 bases, with 18 bases between them. The CDR3 sequence is 15 residues long. Germline CDR1 and CDR2: SGHRS and YFSETQ. The DNA for the CDR3 is TGCGCCAGCGCATTCCGGCGGGACACCAACTATGGCTACACCTTC. Translating gives CASAFRRDTNYGYTF.

In DNA form, the CDR3 reads TGTGCCAGCAGTTTTGCGGCTAGCGGGAGGGCCTCCGAGCAGTACTTC. It is translated as CASSFAASGRASEQYF. The rearrangement links TRBV12-3 or TRBV12-4 to TRBJ2-5; 12 bases are shared with TRBD2. The tail of the sequence fits TRBJ2-7 better, so the J call may be wrong. This CDR3 has 16 residues.

The chain has TRBV5-1 and TRBJ2-1, with 8 bases aligning to TRBD1. Germline loops: CDR1 SGHRS, CDR2 YFSETQ. The CDR3 covers 15 residues. V was pared by 0 bases and J by 5 bases, with 4 bases of the junction left unmatched. CDR3: CASSLGQGQNNEQFF. For the CDR3, the DNA is TGCGCCAGCAGCTTGGGACAGGGGCAGAACAATGAGCAGTTCTTC.

This clonotype has a count of ten or more. CDR3 amino acids: CASPPWREQFF. The CDR3 DNA sequence: TGTGCCAGCCCACCTTGGCGTGAGCAGTTCTTC. The genes are TRBV21-1 and TRBJ2-1. TRBV21-1 is a known pseudogene. This CDR3 contains 11 residues.

V usage is TRBV25-1 and J usage is TRBJ1-1; D uncertain. CDR3 length equals 17 residues. Trimming cost V 1 base and J 1 base, with 16 bases left between them. Germline V gene lookup returns CDR1 MGHDK and CDR2 SYGVNS. CDR3 in DNA: TGTGCCAGCAGTGAATCTAACGCTGGGCAGGCGAACACTGAAGCTTTCTTT. It yields the protein CASSESNAGQANTEAFF.